Listed below are T cell receptor beta chains from one sample, sequenced in a study of blood T cell repertoires in COVID-19. This table comes from immunoSEQ multiplex PCR, and its TCRdb copy is limited to in-frame clones, with some not included. In the table there are fewer than 30,000 clones, around 94% of which are singletons. Sequenced: peripheral blood. The receptors were sampled from a human donor in a cohort sampled during active COVID-19. Both conserved end residues are trimmed from each CDR3.

>TRBJ2-1|TRBV9
ASSLTSGRARNEQF
>TRBJ1-2|TRBV12-3/TRBV12-4
ASSAGTFGYT
>TRBJ2-4|TRBV5-1
ASSPGGALAKNIQY
>TRBJ2-7|TRBV2
ASRKDIYEQY
>TRBJ2-7|TRBV4-1
ASSQVNGPSTGVHEQY
>TRBJ1-2|TRBV7-8
ASSRTRYGYT
>TRBJ1-5|TRBV2
ASRETGGNQPQH
>TRBJ2-1|TRBV5-1
ASSLTSGSSYNEQF
>TRBJ2-3|TRBV6-5
ASSSFGRESTDTQY
>TRBJ1-5|TRBV6-5
ASSYSYRGHQPQH
>TRBJ1-1|TRBV28
ASSLYGVTEAF
>TRBJ2-1|TRBV7-9
ASSLIARERF
>TRBJ1-6|TRBV12-5
ASGLQGAGSPLH
>TRBJ1-5|TRBV2
ASSGEHGQPQH
>TRBJ2-7|TRBV18
ASSTTGGILYEQY
>TRBJ1-1|TRBV9
ASSVHPPLGLKNTEAF
>TRBJ1-1|TRBV14
ASSQGYGRDTEAF
>TRBJ1-2|TRBV27
ASSLGAGGRYGYT
>TRBJ2-1|TRBV5-1
ASSSSGTGLNEQF
>TRBJ2-1|TRBV27
ASGISGAPHEQF
>TRBJ1-2|TRBV6-2/TRBV6-3
ASSYSLSYYGYT
>TRBJ1-3|TRBV7-8
ASSPGTGHSGNTIY
>TRBJ2-1|TRBV3-1/TRBV3-2
ASSPGLAVDLGQF
>TRBJ2-1|TRBV11-2
ASSLAGFLYNEQF
>TRBJ2-7|TRBV3-1/TRBV3-2
ASSQQGRVQEQY
>TRBJ1-5|TRBV2
ASSERPTGYQPQH
>TRBJ1-5|TRBV15
ATSRDVVRGRPQH
>TRBJ2-1|TRBV1
TSSQDLTSGSSYNEQF
>TRBJ2-1|TRBV6-4
ASSDLGQGVNEQF
>TRBJ2-3|TRBV5-1
ASSFEGSGNTDTQY
>TRBJ1-1|TRBV7-9
ASSLGIGEDTEAF
>TRBJ2-7|TRBV12-5
ASGPRTGTYEQY
>TRBJ2-7|TRBV11-3
ASSPERPGVAYEQY
>TRBJ2-2|TRBV5-1
ASSWTMGVRASGELF
>TRBJ1-4|TRBV21-1
ASSNGREGVSEKLF
>TRBJ1-6|TRBV3-1/TRBV3-2
ASSPQGYNSPLH
>TRBJ1-2|TRBV5-6
ASSFSRGYT
>TRBJ1-5|TRBV18
ASSPTTVINQPQH